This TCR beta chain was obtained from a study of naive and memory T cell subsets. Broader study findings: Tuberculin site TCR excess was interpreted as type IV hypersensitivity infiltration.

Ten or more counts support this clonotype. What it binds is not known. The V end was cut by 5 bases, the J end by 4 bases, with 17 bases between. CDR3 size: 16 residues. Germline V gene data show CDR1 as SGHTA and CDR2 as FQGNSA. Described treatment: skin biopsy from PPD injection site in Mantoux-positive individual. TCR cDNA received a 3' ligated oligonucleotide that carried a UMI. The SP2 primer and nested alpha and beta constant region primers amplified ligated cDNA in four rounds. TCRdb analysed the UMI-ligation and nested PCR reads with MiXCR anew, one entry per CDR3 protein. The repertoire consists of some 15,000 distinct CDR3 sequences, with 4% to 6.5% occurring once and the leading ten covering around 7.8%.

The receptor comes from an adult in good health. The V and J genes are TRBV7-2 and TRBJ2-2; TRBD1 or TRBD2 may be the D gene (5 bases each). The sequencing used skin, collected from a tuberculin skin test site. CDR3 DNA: TGTGCCAGCAGCACTTACTTCGGGGCGACCACCGGGGAGCTGTTTTTT. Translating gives CASSTYFGATTGELFF.